This T cell receptor (beta chain) originates from a study of identical twins. The study, taken as a whole, reports: Modeled out-of-frame TCR alpha sharing in monozygotic twins fell below observed levels. While abundant cord blood beta clonotypes carried fewer insertions, memory repertoires showed no such pattern.

In germline, CDR1 is MGHRA, CDR2 YSYEKL. CDR3 length equals 13 residues. V was pared by 0 bases and J by 7 bases, with 6 bases between. TCRdb re-called the 5' RACE reads with MiXCR, one entry per CDR3 protein. The data contain around 370,000 distinct CDR3 sequences, around 9.7% of them singletons. This clonotype was seen at least ten times. Its specificity is unknown. The clonotype was recovered from a woman in her 50s in good health. This sequence joins TRBV4-1 and TRBJ2-2; unclear D gene. The sample taken for sequencing was naive T cells sorted from blood. The CDR3: CASSQEAGGELFF. CDR3 sequence (DNA): TGCGCCAGCAGCCAAGAAGCTGGCGGGGAGCTGTTTTTT.